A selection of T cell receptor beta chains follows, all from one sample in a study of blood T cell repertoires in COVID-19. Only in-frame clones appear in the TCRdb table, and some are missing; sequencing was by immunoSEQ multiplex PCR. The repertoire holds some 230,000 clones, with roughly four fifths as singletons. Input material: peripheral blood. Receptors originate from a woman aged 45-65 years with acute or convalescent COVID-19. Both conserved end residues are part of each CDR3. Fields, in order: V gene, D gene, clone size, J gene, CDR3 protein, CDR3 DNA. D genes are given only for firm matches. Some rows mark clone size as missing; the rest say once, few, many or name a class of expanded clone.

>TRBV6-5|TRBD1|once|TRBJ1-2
CASRGNRGANYGYTF
TGTGCCAGCAGGGGGAACAGGGGAGCTAACTATGGCTACACCTTC
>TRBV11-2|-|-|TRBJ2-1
CASSLNPGTDPRSEQFF
TGTGCCAGCAGCTTAAATCCGGGGACTGACCCTCGGAGTGAGCAGTTCTTC
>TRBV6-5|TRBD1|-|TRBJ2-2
CASRGTGGTGELFF
TGTGCCAGCAGGGGGACAGGGGGCACCGGGGAGCTGTTTTTT
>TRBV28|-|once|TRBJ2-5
CASSPGGQQQETQYF
TGTGCCAGCAGCCCGGGCGGGCAACAGCAAGAGACCCAGTACTTC
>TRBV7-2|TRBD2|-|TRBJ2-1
CASSLTTSGGTNEQFF
TGTGCCAGCAGCTTAACGACTAGCGGCGGTACCAATGAGCAGTTCTTC
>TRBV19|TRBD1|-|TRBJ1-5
CASKGGQGDWPQHF
TGTGCCAGTAAAGGGGGACAGGGGGATTGGCCCCAGCATTTT
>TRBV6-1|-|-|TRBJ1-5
CASSEQQGSNQPQHF
TGTGCCAGCAGTGAACAACAGGGAAGCAATCAGCCCCAGCATTTT
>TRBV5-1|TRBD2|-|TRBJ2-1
CASSLSELSGRYNEQFF
TGCGCCAGCAGCTTGAGCGAACTAAGCGGGAGATACAATGAGCAGTTCTTC
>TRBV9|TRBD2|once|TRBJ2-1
CASSVAGAGVKNEQFF
TGTGCCAGCAGCGTAGCAGGAGCGGGGGTCAAAAATGAGCAGTTCTTC
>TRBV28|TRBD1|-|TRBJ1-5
CASSRQTGENQPQHF
TGTGCCAGCAGCCGACAGACAGGGGAAAATCAGCCCCAGCATTTT
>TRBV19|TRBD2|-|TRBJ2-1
CASKSLAGGWNEQFF
TGTGCCAGTAAATCCCTAGCGGGCGGGTGGAATGAGCAGTTCTTC
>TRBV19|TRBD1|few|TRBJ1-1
CASSGQGRTEAFF
TGTGCCAGTAGTGGACAGGGAAGGACTGAAGCTTTCTTT
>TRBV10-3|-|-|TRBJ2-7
CAISEPDTIREQYF
TGTGCCATCAGTGAGCCTGACACGATAAGGGAGCAGTACTTC
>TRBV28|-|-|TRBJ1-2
CASYTDRGYGYTF
TGTGCCAGCTATACCGATAGGGGTTACGGCTACACCTTC
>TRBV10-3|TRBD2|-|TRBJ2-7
CATHALAGGYEQYF
TGTGCCACTCACGCACTAGCGGGAGGATACGAGCAGTACTTC
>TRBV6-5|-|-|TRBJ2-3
CASSYRLDADTQYF
TGTGCCAGCAGTTACAGGCTAGACGCAGATACGCAGTATTTT
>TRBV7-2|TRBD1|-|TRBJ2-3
CASTDRVATDTQYF
TGTGCCAGCACTGACAGGGTAGCCACAGATACGCAGTATTTT
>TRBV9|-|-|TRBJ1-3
CASSGTGPDSGNTIYF
TGTGCCAGCAGCGGAACAGGCCCCGACTCTGGAAACACCATATATTTT
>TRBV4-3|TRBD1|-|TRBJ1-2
CASSQQGGYGYTF
TGCGCCAGCAGCCAACAGGGGGGCTATGGCTACACCTTC
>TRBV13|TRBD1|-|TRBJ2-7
CASSVRDRGEHEQYF
TGTGCCAGCAGCGTCCGGGACAGGGGGGAACACGAGCAGTACTTC
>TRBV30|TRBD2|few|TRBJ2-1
CAWSADAGGRDEQFF
TGTGCCTGGAGTGCAGATGCGGGGGGCCGGGATGAGCAGTTCTTC
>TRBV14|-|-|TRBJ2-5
CASSQTGRGGRETQYF
TGTGCCAGCAGCCAGACCGGAAGGGGGGGAAGAGAGACCCAGTACTTC
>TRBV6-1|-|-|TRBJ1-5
CASSEAWANQPQHF
TGTGCCAGCAGTGAAGCATGGGCAAATCAGCCCCAGCATTTT
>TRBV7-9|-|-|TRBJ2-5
CASTKGLAGQETQYF
TGTGCCAGCACCAAAGGCCTGGCGGGCCAAGAGACCCAGTACTTC
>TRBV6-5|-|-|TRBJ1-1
CASRAGRGYTEAFF
TGTGCCAGCAGAGCCGGGCGGGGGTACACTGAAGCTTTCTTT
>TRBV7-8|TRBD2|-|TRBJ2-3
CASSLLGLAGVADTQYF
TGTGCCAGCAGCTTACTGGGACTAGCGGGGGTTGCAGATACGCAGTATTTT
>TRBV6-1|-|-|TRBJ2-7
CASSAGDPGWFSYEQYF
TGTGCCAGCAGTGCGGGGGACCCAGGGTGGTTTTCCTACGAGCAGTACTTC
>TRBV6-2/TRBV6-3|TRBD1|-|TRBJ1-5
CASSSTGGTNQPQHF
TGTGCCAGCAGTAGTACAGGGGGTACCAATCAGCCCCAGCATTTT
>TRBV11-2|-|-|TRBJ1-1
CASSSSRVDTEAFF
TGTGCCAGCAGCTCCAGCAGGGTAGACACTGAAGCTTTCTTT
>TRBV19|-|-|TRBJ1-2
CATSGIMDRYTF
TGTGCCACATCAGGGATTATGGATCGCTACACCTTC
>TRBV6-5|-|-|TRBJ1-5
CASSREWGNQPQHF
TGTGCCAGCAGTAGGGAGTGGGGAAATCAGCCCCAGCATTTT
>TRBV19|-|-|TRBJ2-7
CASSFSRDSYEQYF
TGTGCCAGTAGTTTCTCGCGGGATTCCTACGAGCAGTACTTC
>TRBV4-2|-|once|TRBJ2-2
CASSPSGGAQKGGELFF
TGTGCCAGCAGCCCATCAGGAGGGGCCCAAAAAGGCGGGGAGCTGTTTTTT
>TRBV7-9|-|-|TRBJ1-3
CASSSQGIRGNTIYF
TGTGCCAGCAGCTCTCAGGGTATTCGTGGAAACACCATATATTTT
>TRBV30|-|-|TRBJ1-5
CAWSVALNQPQHF
TGTGCCTGGAGTGTAGCACTCAATCAGCCCCAGCATTTT
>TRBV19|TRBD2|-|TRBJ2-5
CASSPGGALETQYF
TGTGCCAGTAGTCCCGGGGGGGCCCTAGAGACCCAGTACTTC
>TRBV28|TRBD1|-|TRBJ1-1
CASSSPRQGGTGEAFF
TGTGCCAGCAGTTCTCCCCGACAGGGGGGAACGGGTGAAGCTTTCTTT
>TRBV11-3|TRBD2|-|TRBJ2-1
CASKREALEDEQFF
TGTGCCAGCAAGCGGGAGGCCCTGGAGGATGAGCAGTTCTTC
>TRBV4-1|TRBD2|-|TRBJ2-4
CASSQTGTTVGDIQYF
TGCGCCAGCAGCCAAACCGGGACTACTGTTGGGGACATTCAGTACTTC
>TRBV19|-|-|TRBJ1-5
CASSMGQINQPQHF
TGTGCCAGTAGTATGGGGCAGATAAATCAGCCCCAGCATTTT
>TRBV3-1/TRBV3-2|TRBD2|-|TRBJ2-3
CASSLGLAGVDTQYF
TGTGCCAGCAGCCTGGGACTAGCGGGAGTAGATACGCAGTATTTT
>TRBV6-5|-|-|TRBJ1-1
CASSPSEQGGTEAFF
TGTGCCAGCAGTCCCTCGGAACAGGGAGGGACTGAAGCTTTCTTT
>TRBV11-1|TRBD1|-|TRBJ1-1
CASSATGGTEAFF
TGTGCCAGCAGCGCAACAGGGGGCACTGAAGCTTTCTTT
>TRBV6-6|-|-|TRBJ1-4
CASQGRTEEEKLFF
TGTGCCAGCCAGGGCCGAACCGAGGAGGAAAAACTGTTTTTT
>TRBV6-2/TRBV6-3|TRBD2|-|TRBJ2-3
CASSPLAGGRDTQYF
TGTGCCAGCAGCCCTCTAGCGGGGGGAAGGGATACGCAGTATTTT
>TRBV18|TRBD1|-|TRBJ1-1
CASSPRQGARTEAFF
TGTGCCAGCTCACCACGGCAGGGGGCGCGCACTGAAGCTTTCTTT
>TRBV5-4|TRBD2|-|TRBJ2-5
CASSGGVQETQYF
TGTGCCAGCAGTGGGGGGGTACAAGAGACCCAGTACTTC
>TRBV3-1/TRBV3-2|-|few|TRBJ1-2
CASSQGFSGKDGYTF
TGTGCCAGCAGCCAAGGTTTTTCAGGGAAGGATGGCTACACCTTC
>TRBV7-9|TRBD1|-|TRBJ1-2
CASSLDRDRGVRGYTF
TGTGCCAGCAGCCTCGACCGGGACAGGGGGGTTCGTGGCTACACCTTC
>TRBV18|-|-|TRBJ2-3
CASSPELKSRDTQYF
TGTGCCAGCTCACCTGAACTTAAAAGCCGAGATACGCAGTATTTT
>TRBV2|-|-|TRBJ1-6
CASSGLDRTSSSPLHF
TGTGCCAGCAGTGGACTGGACAGAACGTCTAGTTCACCCCTCCACTTT
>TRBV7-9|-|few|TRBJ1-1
CASSYKKGTEAFF
TGTGCCAGCAGCTACAAAAAGGGGACTGAAGCTTTCTTT
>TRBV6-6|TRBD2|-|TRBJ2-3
CASRGLASTDTQYF
TGTGCCAGCAGAGGACTAGCTAGCACAGATACGCAGTATTTT
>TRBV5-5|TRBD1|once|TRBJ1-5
CASSLGQGEDQPQHF
TGTGCCAGCAGCTTGGGACAGGGGGAGGATCAGCCCCAGCATTTT